This TCR beta chain was sequenced for a study of T cell responses to AZD1222 COVID-19 vaccine (dated by TCRdb to the early 2020s). Looking at the study overall: TCR sequencing was performed for 230 to 250 trial participants, of whom about 200 were given two doses of AZD1222 and some 25 were given two doses of MenACWY control vaccine. Trial participants were enrolled by age into subgroups of 18-55, 56-69 and 70-plus years, and about 150, 27 and 61 TCR-sequenced participants, respectively, were included in these subgroups.

What the authors observed across the whole study: The 56-69-year group was small, and its depth increase did not reach significance, likely because of low power. Most participants were white British and females outnumbered males, and the authors suggested that clonal diversity may have been underestimated. Nearly half of unique spike-specific TCRs reportedly recognized epitopes outside regions mutated in the B.1.351 and B.1.1.7 variants. CD4 TCRs associated with the vaccine covered the entire spike protein, and the dominant responses were in regions 160-218 and 743-854. Because no day 14 peak-response samples were available, repertoires were characterized only after the peak T cell response. A significant rise in spike-specific TCR breadth and depth was observed after two AZD1222 doses relative to day 0 and relative to MenACWY recipients. Conclusions about previously exposed vaccinees are limited because only six or seven AZD1222 recipients were SARS-CoV-2 seropositive at baseline.

What the time point label conveys for this sample: about 28 days (+/-7) after the second vaccine dose. AZD1222 recipients given second doses at about 4 weeks or at about 12 weeks were pooled, since spike-specific TCR depth and breadth were not found to differ between the two schedules. Samples from vaccinated people were obtained from the UK trials COV001 and COV002, which included a single-blind randomized controlled phase 2/3 trial of AZD1222 (ChAdOx1 nCoV-19) in healthy adults. For TCRbeta chain sequencing, PBMC samples from trial participants were taken at day 0 and at day 28 after the second dose. Regarding this clone: No antigen is known for it. It has no much larger one-base neighbor in the sample; base qualities were not kept.

Reading from cysteine to phenylalanine, the CDR3 counts 16 amino acids. The entry retains the CDR3 DNA only, 48 bases that are in frame from base 1. V is cut back by 0 bases and J by 5 bases, with 5 bases in the junction unmatched. According to the germline V gene, CDR1 reads SGDLS and CDR2 reads YYNGEE. The CDR3 regions of human TCRbeta chains were analyzed by immunosequencing. Under the source paper's analysis protocol: Repertoire TCRs were matched against a reference library of SARS-CoV-2-specific TCRs generated with the MIRA antigen-specificity platform. Breadth was defined as the fraction of unique TCRs that were SARS-CoV-2-associated, and depth was defined as the fraction of total T cells that were SARS-CoV-2-associated. Using the MIRA data, each spike-specific TCR was mapped to the spike region that the TCR reacts to and placed in a CD4 or CD8 class. Log10-transformed breadth and depth values were compared by one-way ANOVA with Sidak's multiple comparisons tests. TCRdb mirrors the immuneACCESS table, restricted to in-frame sequences. Some clones are absent from its copies; in checked studies, under half trace to an unresolved V gene, and the reason for the others is unknown. The V and J calls and the clone size are those of that table, but D and trimming were determined from the DNA. The sample data list about 110,000 clones, and about 92% of these were observed just once. The ten biggest clones cover less than 10% of the sample.

The specimen comprised peripheral blood, sampled 28 days after the second AZD1222 dose. The sequence derives from an adult who received the AZD1222 COVID-19 vaccine. The sequence is built from TRBV9 and TRBJ2-2, with 9 central nucleotides matching TRBD2. The DNA sequence is given as TGTGCCAGCAGCGTAGCTAGCGGGGAACCGACCGGGGAGCTGTTTTTT. Translated, it gives CASSVASGEPTGELFF.